This record concerns one TCR beta chain sequence. These data come from a study of blood T cell repertoires in COVID-19. Profiling relied on immunoSEQ multiplex PCR, and the TCRdb table lists in-frame clones only, not all of them. The sample has about 240,000 clones, about 85% seen once; the top ten hold around 7.8%. The receptor comes from a man between 60 and 70 years old who had recovered from COVID-19. The sequencing input was peripheral blood.

The DNA of the CDR3 is TGTGCCAGCAGCCAAGCCGGAGGAGGCATATATGGCTACACCTTC. It codes for CASSQAGGGIYGYTF. The V call is TRBV3-1 (or the pseudogene TRBV3-2), the J call TRBJ1-2, with D unclear. The CDR3 spans 15 residues. The germline CDR1 and CDR2 sequences are LGHDT and YNNKEL (reference sequence). V was cut by 1 base and J by 5 bases, with 14 bases left in between.